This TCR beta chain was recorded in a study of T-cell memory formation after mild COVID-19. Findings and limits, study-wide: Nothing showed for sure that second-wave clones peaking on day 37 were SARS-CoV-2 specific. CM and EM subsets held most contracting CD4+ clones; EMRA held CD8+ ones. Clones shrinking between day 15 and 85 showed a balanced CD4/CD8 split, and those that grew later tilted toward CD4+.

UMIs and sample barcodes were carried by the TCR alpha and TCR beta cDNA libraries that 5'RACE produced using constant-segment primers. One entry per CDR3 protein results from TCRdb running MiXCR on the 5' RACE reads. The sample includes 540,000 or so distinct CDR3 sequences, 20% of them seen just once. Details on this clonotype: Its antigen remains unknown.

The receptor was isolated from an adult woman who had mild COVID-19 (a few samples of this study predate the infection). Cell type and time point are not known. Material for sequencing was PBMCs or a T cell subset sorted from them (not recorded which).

The CDR3 DNA reads TGCGCCAGCAGCGCCCCGGGTAGCGGGAGCTACGAGCAGTACTTC. Translated, it gives CASSAPGSGSYEQYF. The chain combines TRBV5-1 with TRBJ2-7, with 9 bases aligning to TRBD2. The V gene end was trimmed by 4 bases and the J gene end by 3 bases; junction bases not matched to a gene: 8. CDR3 length: 15 residues. Germline lookup yields CDR1 SGHRS and CDR2 YFSETQ.